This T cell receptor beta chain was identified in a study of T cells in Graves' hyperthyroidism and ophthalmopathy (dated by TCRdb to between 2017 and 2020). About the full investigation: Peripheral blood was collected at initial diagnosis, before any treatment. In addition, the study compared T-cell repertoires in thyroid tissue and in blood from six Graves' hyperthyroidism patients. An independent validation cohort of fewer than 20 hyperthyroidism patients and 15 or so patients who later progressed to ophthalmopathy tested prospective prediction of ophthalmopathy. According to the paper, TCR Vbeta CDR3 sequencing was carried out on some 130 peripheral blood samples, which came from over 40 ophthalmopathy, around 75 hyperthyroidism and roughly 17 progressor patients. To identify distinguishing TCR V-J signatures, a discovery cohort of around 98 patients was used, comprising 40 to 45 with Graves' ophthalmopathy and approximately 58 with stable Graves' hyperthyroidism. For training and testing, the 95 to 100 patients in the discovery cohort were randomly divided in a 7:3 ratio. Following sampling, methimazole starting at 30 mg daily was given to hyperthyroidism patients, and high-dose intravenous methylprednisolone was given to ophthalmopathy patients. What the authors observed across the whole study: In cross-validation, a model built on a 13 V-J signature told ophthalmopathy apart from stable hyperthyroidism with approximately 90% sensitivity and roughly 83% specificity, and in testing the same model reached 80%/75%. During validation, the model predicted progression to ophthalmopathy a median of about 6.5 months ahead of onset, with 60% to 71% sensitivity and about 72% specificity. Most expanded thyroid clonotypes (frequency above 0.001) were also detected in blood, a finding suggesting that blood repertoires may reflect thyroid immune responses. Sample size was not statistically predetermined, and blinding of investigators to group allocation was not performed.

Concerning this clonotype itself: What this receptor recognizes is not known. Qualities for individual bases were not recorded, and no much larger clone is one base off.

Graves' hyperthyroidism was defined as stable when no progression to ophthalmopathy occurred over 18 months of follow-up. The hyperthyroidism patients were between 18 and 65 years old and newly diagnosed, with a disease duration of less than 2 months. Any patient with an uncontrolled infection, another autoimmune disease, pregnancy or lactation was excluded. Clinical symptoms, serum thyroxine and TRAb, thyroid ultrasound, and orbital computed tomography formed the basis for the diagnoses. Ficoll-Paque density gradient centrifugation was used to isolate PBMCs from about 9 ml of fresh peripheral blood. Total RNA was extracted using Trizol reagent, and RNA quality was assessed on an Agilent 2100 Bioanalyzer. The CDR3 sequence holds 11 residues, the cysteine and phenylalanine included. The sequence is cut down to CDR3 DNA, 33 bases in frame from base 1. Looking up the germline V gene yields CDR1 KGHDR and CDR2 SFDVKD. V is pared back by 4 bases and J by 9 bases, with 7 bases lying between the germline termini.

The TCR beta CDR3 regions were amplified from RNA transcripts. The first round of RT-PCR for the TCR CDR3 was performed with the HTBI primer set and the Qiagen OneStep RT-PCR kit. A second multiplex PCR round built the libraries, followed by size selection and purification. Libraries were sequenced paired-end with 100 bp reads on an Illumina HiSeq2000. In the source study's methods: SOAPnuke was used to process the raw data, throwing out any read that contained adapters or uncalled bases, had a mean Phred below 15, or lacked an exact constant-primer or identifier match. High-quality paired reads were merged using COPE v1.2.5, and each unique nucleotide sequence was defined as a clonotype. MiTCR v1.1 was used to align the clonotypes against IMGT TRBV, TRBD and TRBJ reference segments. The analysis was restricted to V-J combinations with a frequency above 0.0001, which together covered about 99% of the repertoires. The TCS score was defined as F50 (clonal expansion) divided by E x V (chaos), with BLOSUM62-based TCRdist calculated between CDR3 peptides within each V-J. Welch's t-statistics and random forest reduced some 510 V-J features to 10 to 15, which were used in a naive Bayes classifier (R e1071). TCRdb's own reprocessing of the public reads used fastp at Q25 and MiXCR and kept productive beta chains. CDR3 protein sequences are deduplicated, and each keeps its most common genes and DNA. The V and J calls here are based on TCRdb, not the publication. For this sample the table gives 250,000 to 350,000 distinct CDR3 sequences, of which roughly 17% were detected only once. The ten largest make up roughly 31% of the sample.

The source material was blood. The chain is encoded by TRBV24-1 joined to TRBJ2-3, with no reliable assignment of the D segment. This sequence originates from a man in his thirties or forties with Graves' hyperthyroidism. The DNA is TGTGCCACCAGTGACCTCGACACGCAGTATTTT. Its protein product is CATSDLDTQYF.